Presented here are 17 T cell receptor beta chains from one specimen sequenced in a study of blood T cells in healthy people across ages (dated by TCRdb to about 2015). The library was prepared using 5' RACE. The run used an Illumina HiSeq 2500. A second about 6 to 11 cycle PCR used a sample-barcoded 5' primer and a J-beta primer mix. The public sequencing data were trimmed at Q25 with fastp and processed into clonotypes with MiXCR by TCRdb, which kept only in-frame beta chains. Rows with a matching CDR3 protein are joined into one entry that keeps the most common DNA and genes. This sample lists 1.5 million to 2 million distinct CDR3 sequences; about 31% were detected once. Roughly 12% of the sample rests with the top ten. The sequenced material came from blood. These receptors were obtained from a woman between 25 and 40 years old in good health.

A few counts support this clonotype. The chain is built from TRBV2 and TRBJ2-7; TRBD1 is a possible D gene (5 bases). Per germline, CDR1 SNHLY and CDR2 FYNNEI. V shed 6 bases and J shed 2 bases, with 8 bases lying between them. The CDR3 runs to 12 residues. CDR3 sequence (DNA): TGTGCCAGCAGGACAGATACCTACGAGCAGTACTTC. It encodes CASRTDTYEQYF.

V and J are TRBV12-5 and TRBJ2-7; D possibly corresponds to TRBD2 (5 bases). Germline V gene data show CDR1 as LGHNT and CDR2 as FRNRAP. Trimming removed 6 bases at V and 6 bases at J, with 12 bases between. The CDR3 consists of 12 residues. For the CDR3, the DNA is TGTGCTAGTGGCCCGGACTTGGGCGAGCAGTACTTC. This translates into CASGPDLGEQYF.

The gene calls are TRBV27 and TRBJ2-3; D may match TRBD1 or TRBD2 (5 bases each). V was shortened by 9 bases and J by 8 bases, with 12 bases between the two germline ends. The CDR3 covers 11 residues. Germline CDR1 reads MNHEY; CDR2 reads SMNVEV (reference sequence). The CDR3 region is CASKEGSTQYF. The DNA of the CDR3 is TGTGCCAGTAAAGAGGGGAGTACGCAGTATTTT.

The chain recombines TRBV3-1 with TRBJ2-1, with 9 bases identical to TRBD2. CDR3 size: 17 residues. The trim removed 4 bases at V and 2 bases at J, leaving 9 bases unmatched. The germline gives CDR1 LGHDT, CDR2 YNNKEL (reference sequence). The CDR3 region is CASSPFLGLAPYNEQFF. The CDR3 coding sequence is TGTGCCAGCAGCCCATTCCTGGGACTAGCCCCCTACAATGAGCAGTTCTTC.

The CDR3 spells CASSLTGQGAYNEQFF. In nucleotides, the CDR3 is TGTGCCAGCAGTCTAACGGGACAGGGAGCCTACAATGAGCAGTTCTTC. This chain links TRBV6-5 with TRBJ2-1; 9 nucleotides agree with TRBD1. Germline V gene lookup returns CDR1 MNHEY and CDR2 SVGAGI. The CDR3 covers 16 residues. After removal of 5 bases from V and 2 bases from J, the junction contained 7 bases not matched to a gene.

This chain joins TRBV5-1 and TRBJ2-5, with unresolved D. Germline V gene lookup returns CDR1 SGHRS and CDR2 YFSETQ. The length of the CDR3 is 14 residues. V was shortened by 2 bases and J by 2 bases, with 10 bases between the two germline ends. CDR3 in DNA: TGCGCCAGCAGCTTCGGCAAAAAGCAAGAGACCCAGTACTTC. This encodes CASSFGKKQETQYF.

About this clonotype itself: A much larger clone is a single base away; this may be a read error. The rearrangement links TRBV5-5 to TRBJ2-3; D could derive from TRBD1 or TRBD2 (5 bases each). V was cut by 6 bases and J by 7 bases, with 21 bases left in between. The germline gives CDR1 SGHKS, CDR2 YYEKEE (reference sequence). This CDR3 contains 15 residues. Written as DNA, the CDR3 is TGTGCCAGCACCGCGTGGGGGTACTCTGGAAATACGCAGTATTTT. Translated, it gives CASTAWGYSGNTQYF.

This clonotype was counted only a few times. The chain couples TRBV7-9 to TRBJ2-1, with D perhaps assigned TRBD1 or TRBD2 (6 bases each). The V and J ends lost 11 bases and 7 bases respectively, with 24 bases between them. The V gene's germline CDR1 is SEHNR and CDR2 FQNEAQ (reference sequence). The CDR3 runs 15 residues. The CDR3, as DNA: TGTGCCTCCTATCGGTACCTGGGGGCGGGGAATGAGCAGTTCTTC. This codes for CASYRYLGAGNEQFF.

A word on this clonotype: A read error is possible here, since a much larger clone lies one base away. This rearrangement joins TRBV20-1 to TRBJ1-2; 7 bases align to TRBD1. V lost 1 base to trimming and J lost 10 bases; unmatched junction nucleotides: 9. The germline gives CDR1 DFQATT, CDR2 SNEGSKA (reference sequence). This CDR3 is built from 13 residues. The CDR3 loop is CSARAEGAWDYTF. The CDR3 bases are TGCAGTGCTAGAGCCGAGGGGGCCTGGGACTACACCTTC.

J is TRBJ2-7 and V is TRBV4-1; tentatively, D is TRBD1 (6 bases). Deletions cut 1 base from V and 3 bases from J, with 22 bases between. The CDR3 spans 18 residues. Germline CDR1 reads MGHRA; CDR2 reads YSYEKL. The CDR3 coding sequence is TGCGCCAGCAGCCAAGCCCAATCCCGGGACATCCAGTACTACGAGCAGTACTTC. This gives the protein CASSQAQSRDIQYYEQYF.

This clonotype was detected only a few times. The chain is built from TRBV27 and TRBJ1-5, with 8 positions matching TRBD1. V shed 4 bases, J shed 5 bases, and the junction held 4 bases outside the gene matches. The CDR3 covers 14 residues. Germline V gene data show CDR1 as MNHEY and CDR2 as SMNVEV (reference sequence). This CDR3 is CASSYTGGYQPQHF. In nucleotides, the CDR3 is TGTGCCAGCAGTTATACAGGGGGGTATCAGCCCCAGCATTTT.

This clonotype was detected only once. The CDR3 is CASSPQVGGLAGDTQYF. The CDR3 nucleotides are TGTGCCAGCAGCCCCCAGGTGGGGGGACTAGCGGGAGATACGCAGTATTTT. This rearrangement joins TRBV7-7 to TRBJ2-3; 12 bases map to TRBD2. Germline V gives CDR1 SSHAT, CDR2 FNYEAQ (reference sequence). CDR3 length equals 17 residues. With 5 bases clipped from V and 5 bases from J, the junction kept 11 bases outside the gene matches.

This clonotype was seen at least ten times. The genes are TRBV2 and TRBJ2-3; tentative D call: TRBD1 (5 bases). Between the trimmed V and J ends, which lost 0 bases and 2 bases, there was a span of 9 bases. This CDR3 region has 15 residues. Germline loops: CDR1 SNHLY, CDR2 FYNNEI. CDR3 sequence reads: CASSEAGVLTDTQYF. The CDR3 DNA is TGTGCCAGCAGTGAAGCAGGGGTTCTCACAGATACGCAGTATTTT.

This clonotype has ten or more counts. This rearrangement joins TRBV5-1 to TRBJ2-7; 10 bases match TRBD1. This CDR3 region has 14 residues. With 4 bases clipped from V and 6 bases from J, the junction kept 7 bases outside the gene matches. The V gene's germline CDR1 is SGHRS and CDR2 YFSETQ. This CDR3 is CASSATGTGAEQYF. CDR3 nucleotide sequence: TGCGCCAGCAGCGCAACCGGGACAGGGGCCGAGCAGTACTTC.

This clonotype showed up just a few times. The chain links TRBV7-9 to TRBJ2-5; TRBD1 matches at 8 bases. Germline assignment: CDR1 SEHNR and CDR2 FQNEAQ (reference sequence). The V and J ends lost 5 bases and 3 bases, in that order; junction bases with no gene match: 5. The CDR3 loop spans 14 amino acids. The CDR3 loop reads CASSATGEKETQYF. CDR3 DNA: TGTGCCAGCAGCGCGACAGGGGAAAAAGAGACCCAGTACTTC.

The chain couples TRBV27 to TRBJ2-1, with D possibly being TRBD2 (5 bases). The CDR3 extends over 17 amino acids. Trimming cost V 2 bases and J 3 bases, with 17 bases left between them. The germline CDR1 and CDR2 sequences are MNHEY and SMNVEV (reference sequence). This CDR3 is CASSLRGSWAVYNEQFF. In DNA form, the CDR3 reads TGTGCCAGCAGTTTACGGGGTTCCTGGGCAGTCTACAATGAGCAGTTCTTC.

The rearrangement uses TRBV15 and TRBJ1-4; 10 bases are shared with TRBD1. Germline CDR1 LNHNV, CDR2 YYDKDF (reference sequence). Trimming cost V 5 bases and J 7 bases; bases outside gene matches: 7. This CDR3 region has 15 residues. The CDR3 is CATSFRTGGSEKLFF. The DNA of the CDR3 is TGTGCCACCAGCTTTCGGACAGGGGGAAGTGAAAAACTGTTTTTT.